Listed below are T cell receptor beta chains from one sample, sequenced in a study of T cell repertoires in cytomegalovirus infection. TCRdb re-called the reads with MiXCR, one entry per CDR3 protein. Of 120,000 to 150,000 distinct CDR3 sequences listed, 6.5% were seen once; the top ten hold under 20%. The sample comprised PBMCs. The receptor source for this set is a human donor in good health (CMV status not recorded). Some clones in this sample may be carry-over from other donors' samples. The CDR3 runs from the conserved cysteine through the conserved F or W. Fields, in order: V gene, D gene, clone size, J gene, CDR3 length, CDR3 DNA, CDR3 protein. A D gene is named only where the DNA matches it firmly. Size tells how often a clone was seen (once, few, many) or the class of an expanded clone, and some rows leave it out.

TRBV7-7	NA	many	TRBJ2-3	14	TGTGCCAGCAGTGCTACAGGTTTCACAGATACGCAGTATTTT	CASSATGFTDTQYF
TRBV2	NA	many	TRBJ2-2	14	TGTGCCAGCACTGGGGGGGCCTACACCGGGGAGCTGTTTTTT	CASTGGAYTGELFF
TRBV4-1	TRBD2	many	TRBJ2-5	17	TGCGCCAGCAGCCAAGATCAGCAGCGGGGGGGCCTTGAGACCCAGTACTTC	CASSQDQQRGGLETQYF
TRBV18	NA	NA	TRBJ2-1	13	TGTGCCAGCTCACCCGAGCGGGACAATGAGCAGTTCTTC	CASSPERDNEQFF
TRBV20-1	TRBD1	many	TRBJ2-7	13	TGCAGTGCTATGGACAGGGGGATCCACGAGCAGTACTTC	CSAMDRGIHEQYF
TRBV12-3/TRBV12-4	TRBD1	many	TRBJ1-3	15	TGTGCCAGCAGCCTGGGACAGAACTCTGGAAACACCATATATTTT	CASSLGQNSGNTIYF
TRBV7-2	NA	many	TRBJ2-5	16	TGTGCCAGCAGCTTAGAAGGGGCGCAGATCGGTGAGACCCAGTACTTC	CASSLEGAQIGETQYF
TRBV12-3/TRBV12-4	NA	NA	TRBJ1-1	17	TGTGCCAGCAGCCCATGGCAGAGGGACATCATGAACACTGAAGCTTTCTTT	CASSPWQRDIMNTEAFF
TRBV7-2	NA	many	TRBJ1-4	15	TGTGCCAGCAGCTTGGAGTCAACAACTAATGAAAAACTGTTTTTT	CASSLESTTNEKLFF
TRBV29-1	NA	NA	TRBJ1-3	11	TGCAGCGTCCGGTCTGGAAACACCATATATTTT	CSVRSGNTIYF
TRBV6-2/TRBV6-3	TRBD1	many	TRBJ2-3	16	TGTGCCAGCAGACGGCCACAGGGGGCATTCGCAGATACGCAGTATTTT	CASRRPQGAFADTQYF
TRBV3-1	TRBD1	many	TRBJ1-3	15	TGTGCCAGCAGCCAAGGGACAGGGACTGGAAACACCATATATTTT	CASSQGTGTGNTIYF
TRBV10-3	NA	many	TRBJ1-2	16	TGTGCCATCACCCTCGACAAGGACGTTCCTTCCGGTGGCTACACCTTC	CAITLDKDVPSGGYTF
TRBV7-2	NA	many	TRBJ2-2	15	TGTGCCAGCCGTTTGGGACGGGAAAACACCGGGGAGCTGTTTTTT	CASRLGRENTGELFF
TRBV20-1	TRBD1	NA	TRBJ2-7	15	TGCAGTACCCATGGAAGGACAGGGAGTACCTACGAGCAGTACTTC	CSTHGRTGSTYEQYF
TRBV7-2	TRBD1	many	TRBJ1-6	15	TGTGCCAGCAGCGTAGGGGGACAGCCAAATTCACCCCTCCACTTT	CASSVGGQPNSPLHF
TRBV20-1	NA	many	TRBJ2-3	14	TGCAGTGTCCAGACAGATTCTAGCACAGATACGCAGTATTTT	CSVQTDSSTDTQYF
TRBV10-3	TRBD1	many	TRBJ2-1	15	TGTGCCATCAGTACAGGGGACGCGTCCTACAATGAGCAGTTCTTC	CAISTGDASYNEQFF
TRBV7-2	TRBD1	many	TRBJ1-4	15	TGTGCCAGCAGCTGGATATCCGGGACAGCCGAAAAACTGTTTTTT	CASSWISGTAEKLFF
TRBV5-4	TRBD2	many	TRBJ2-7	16	TGTGCCAGCAGCCCACTAGCGGGGGGCGATTCCTACGAGCAGTACTTC	CASSPLAGGDSYEQYF
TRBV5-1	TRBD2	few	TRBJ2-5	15	TGCGCCAGCAGCTTGGAATATAGCGGGGGAGAGACCCAGTACTTC	CASSLEYSGGETQYF
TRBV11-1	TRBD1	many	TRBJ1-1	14	TGTGCCAGCAGCCAACCCGGGACAGGGACTGAAGCTTTCTTT	CASSQPGTGTEAFF
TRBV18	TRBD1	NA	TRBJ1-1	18	TGTGCCAACTCACCGAGCGGGACAGGGACCAAGGGGAACACTGAAGCTTTCTTT	CANSPSGTGTKGNTEAFF
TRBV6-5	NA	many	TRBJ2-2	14	TGTGCCAGCAGTTGGCAGGGATCCACCGGGGAGCTGTTTTTT	CASSWQGSTGELFF
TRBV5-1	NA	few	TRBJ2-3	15	TGCGCCAGCAGCTTGGGCTGGTCTAGCACAGATACGCAGTATTTT	CASSLGWSSTDTQYF
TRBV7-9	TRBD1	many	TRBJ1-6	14	TGTGCCAGCAGCGGGGACAGTGCACATTCACCCCTCCACTTT	CASSGDSAHSPLHF
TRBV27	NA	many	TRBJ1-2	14	TGTGCCAGCAGTCTGTATGGGGGGGCTAATGGCTACACCTTC	CASSLYGGANGYTF
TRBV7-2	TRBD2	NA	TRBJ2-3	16	TGTGCCAGCAGCTTACCCGCGGGGGTAGAGGGAGATACGCAGTATTTT	CASSLPAGVEGDTQYF
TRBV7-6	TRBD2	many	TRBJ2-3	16	TGTGCCAGCAGCTCCCGTTTAGCGGGGGGTACAGATACGCAGTATTTT	CASSSRLAGGTDTQYF
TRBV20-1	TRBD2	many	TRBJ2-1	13	TGCAGTGCTAGTAGCGGGGGGGCTAATGAGCAGTTCTTC	CSASSGGANEQFF
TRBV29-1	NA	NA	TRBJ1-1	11	TGCAGCGTCGCCGACAGCCCTGAAGCTTTCTTT	CSVADSPEAFF
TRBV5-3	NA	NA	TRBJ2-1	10	TGTGCCAGCAGCCACGGATCCCAGTTCTTC	CASSHGSQFF
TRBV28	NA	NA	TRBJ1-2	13	TGTGCCAGCAGTTTGAACATTAACTATGGCTACACCTTC	CASSLNINYGYTF
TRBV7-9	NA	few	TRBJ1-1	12	TGTGCCAGCAGCCCCTTAAACACTGAAGCTTTCTTT	CASSPLNTEAFF
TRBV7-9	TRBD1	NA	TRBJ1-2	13	TGTGCCAGCAGCCCTCAGGGGGCCGGTGGCTACACCTTC	CASSPQGAGGYTF
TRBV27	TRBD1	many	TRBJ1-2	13	TGTGCCAGCAGCGACAGGGGTGACTATGGCTACACCTTC	CASSDRGDYGYTF
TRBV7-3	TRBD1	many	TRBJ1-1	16	TGTGCCAGCAGCAAGCGACCGGACAGGGGGAACACTGAAGCTTTCTTT	CASSKRPDRGNTEAFF
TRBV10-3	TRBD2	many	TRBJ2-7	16	TGTGCCATCAGTGAGTCCCTCAGCGGGGGCCTCTACGAGCAGTACTTC	CAISESLSGGLYEQYF
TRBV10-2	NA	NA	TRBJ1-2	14	TGCGCCAGCAGTGACCGGAGGGCTAACTATGGCTACACCTTC	CASSDRRANYGYTF
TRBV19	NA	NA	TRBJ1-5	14	TGTGCCAGTAGAGTGGGCAGCTACAATCAGCCCCAGCATTTT	CASRVGSYNQPQHF
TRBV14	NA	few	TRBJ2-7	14	TGTGCCAGCAGCCAAATCCGGGCCCAGGGGGAGCAGTACTTC	CASSQIRAQGEQYF
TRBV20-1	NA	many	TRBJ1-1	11	TGCAGTGCTAGGGCGAGCACTGAAGCTTTCTTT	CSARASTEAFF
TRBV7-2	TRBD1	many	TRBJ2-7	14	TGTGCCAGCGGCCCCGGACAGGGACTCTACGAGCAGTACTTC	CASGPGQGLYEQYF
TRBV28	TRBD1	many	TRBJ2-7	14	TGTGCCAGCGTAAGAGGGGGCCTCTCCTACGAGCAGTACTTC	CASVRGGLSYEQYF
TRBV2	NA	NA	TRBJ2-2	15	TGTGCCAGCAGTGATAGTATACGGAACACCGGGGAGCTGTTTTTT	CASSDSIRNTGELFF
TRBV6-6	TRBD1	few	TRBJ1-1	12	TGTGCCAGCAGTCGCCGGGACAGTGAAGCTTTCTTT	CASSRRDSEAFF
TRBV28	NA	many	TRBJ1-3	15	TGTGCCAGCAGTCTGGCCGGAAGCTCTGGAAACACCATATATTTT	CASSLAGSSGNTIYF
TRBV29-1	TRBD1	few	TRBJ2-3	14	TGCAGCGTCGGACAGGGGGACTTCACAGATACGCAGTATTTT	CSVGQGDFTDTQYF
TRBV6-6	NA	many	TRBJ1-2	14	TGTGCCAGCAGCGCTGCTGGGATGTCCTATGGCTACACCTTC	CASSAAGMSYGYTF